This is a list of T cell receptor beta chains from one sample in a study of CD8 T cells in ankylosing spondylitis. TCRdb independently ran MiXCR on the 5' RACE reads; one entry per CDR3 protein. The table records hundreds of thousands of distinct CDR3 sequences, roughly 26% of them present only once. Material for sequencing was blood, either unsorted or a sorted T cell fraction (not recorded which). The origin of the receptors is a male donor with ankylosing spondylitis. The CDR3 runs from the conserved cysteine through the conserved F or W. A D gene is named only where the DNA matches it firmly. Clone size appears in some rows only: once, few, many, or a class for an expanded clone.

J	V	length	D	size	CDR3	DNA
TRBJ1-2	TRBV3-1	14	TRBD1	-	CASSQDEGAGGYTF	TGTGCCAGCAGCCAAGATGAGGGGGCCGGGGGCTACACCTTC
TRBJ2-5	TRBV20-1	13	TRBD2	-	CSARDAGVETQYF	TGCAGTGCTAGAGACGCGGGAGTAGAGACCCAGTACTTC
TRBJ2-2	TRBV6-1	18	TRBD2	-	CASSGRLAGGPNTGELFF	TGTGCCAGCAGTGGTAGGCTAGCGGGAGGGCCGAACACCGGGGAGCTGTTTTTT
TRBJ1-5	TRBV6-2/TRBV6-3	14	-	-	CASNSRATHQPQHF	TGTGCCAGCAACAGCAGGGCAACCCATCAGCCCCAGCATTTT
TRBJ2-2	TRBV12-3/TRBV12-4	17	-	few	CASSLGSAPPNTGELFF	TGTGCCAGCAGTTTAGGTTCGGCACCCCCGAACACCGGGGAGCTGTTTTTT
TRBJ2-5	TRBV28	14	TRBD2	few	CASSPGTSGETQYF	TGTGCCAGCAGTCCTGGGACTAGCGGAGAGACCCAGTACTTC
TRBJ1-5	TRBV20-1	15	-	few	CSARDGQFSNQPQHF	TGCAGTGCTAGAGACGGGCAGTTTAGCAATCAGCCCCAGCATTTT
TRBJ1-1	TRBV7-2	13	-	many	CASSLRRGTEAFF	TGTGCCAGCAGCTTAAGACGTGGCACTGAAGCTTTCTTT
TRBJ2-1	TRBV7-2	15	TRBD2	many	CASSSGLAGANEQFF	TGTGCCAGCAGCTCCGGACTAGCGGGAGCTAATGAGCAGTTCTTC
TRBJ1-6	TRBV28	11	-	-	CASNFNSPLHF	TGTGCCAGCAATTTTAATTCACCCCTCCACTTT
TRBJ2-2	TRBV5-1	14	-	-	CASSLDPSAGELFF	TGCGCCAGCAGCTTGGATCCTAGCGCCGGGGAGCTGTTTTTT
TRBJ2-1	TRBV24-1	17	TRBD2	-	CATSGRTSGARSNEQFF	TGTGCCACCAGTGGCCGGACTAGCGGAGCCCGAAGCAATGAGCAGTTCTTC
TRBJ2-5	TRBV2	13	-	few	CASSGNVAETQYF	TGTGCCAGCAGTGGGAACGTTGCGGAGACCCAGTACTTC
TRBJ2-7	TRBV3-1	15	-	-	CASSPELALSYEQYF	TGTGCCAGCAGCCCCGAGCTAGCGCTTTCCTACGAGCAGTACTTC
TRBJ2-3	TRBV24-1	16	-	few	CATSDFGAVATDTQYF	TGTGCCACCAGTGATTTTGGGGCAGTTGCTACAGATACGCAGTATTTT
TRBJ1-6	TRBV25-1	17	TRBD1	-	CASSEGRTGIYNSPLHF	TGTGCCAGCAGTGAAGGAAGGACAGGGATCTATAATTCACCCCTCCACTTT
TRBJ1-2	TRBV29-1	12	-	few	CSSSEGSYGYTF	TGCAGCTCCTCTGAGGGATCTTATGGCTACACCTTC
TRBJ1-1	TRBV5-1	15	TRBD1	-	CASSRTKGAATEAFF	TGCGCCAGCAGCCGTACCAAGGGGGCGGCCACTGAAGCTTTCTTT
TRBJ1-1	TRBV6-6	12	TRBD1	-	CASRDRDTEAFF	TGTGCCAGCAGAGACAGGGACACTGAAGCTTTCTTT
TRBJ2-3	TRBV2	13	-	-	CASRDEGPDTQYF	TGTGCCAGCAGGGACGAGGGGCCAGATACGCAGTATTTT
TRBJ1-2	TRBV29-1	14	TRBD1	-	CSVRTGEHDYGYTF	TGCAGCGTTCGGACAGGGGAACATGACTATGGCTACACCTTC
TRBJ2-1	TRBV5-1	17	TRBD2	many	CASSPGTSGRSYNEQFF	TGCGCCAGCAGCCCCGGGACTAGCGGGAGATCCTACAATGAGCAGTTCTTC
TRBJ2-5	TRBV30	10	-	-	CAWSRETQYF	TGTGCCTGGAGTAGAGAGACCCAGTACTTC
TRBJ2-1	TRBV20-1	16	TRBD2	few	CSARPWTSGVYNEQFF	TGCAGTGCTAGACCTTGGACTAGCGGGGTCTACAATGAGCAGTTCTTC
TRBJ1-3	TRBV7-2	17	-	-	CASSFGLTPRSGNTIYF	TGTGCCAGCAGCTTTGGTTTGACACCCCGCTCTGGAAACACCATATATTTT
TRBJ2-1	TRBV7-9	12	-	-	CASTHIVYEQFF	TGTGCCAGCACGCATATCGTGTATGAGCAGTTCTTC
TRBJ2-2	TRBV4-2	16	-	few	CASSQDFGRATGELFF	TGTGCCAGCAGCCAAGATTTTGGACGGGCCACCGGGGAGCTGTTTTTT
TRBJ1-5	TRBV20-1	15	-	few	CSASPFGLANQPQHF	TGCAGTGCTAGCCCCTTCGGGTTAGCGAATCAGCCCCAGCATTTT
TRBJ2-3	TRBV7-2	15	TRBD2	few	CASSLASGRLDTQYF	TGTGCCAGCAGCTTGGCTAGCGGGAGGTTGGATACGCAGTATTTT
TRBJ2-1	TRBV20-1	14	-	-	CSARDIRELNEQFF	TGCAGTGCTAGAGATATTAGGGAGTTGAATGAGCAGTTCTTC
TRBJ2-1	TRBV10-2	15	TRBD2	-	CASNPQSGTKNEQFF	TGCGCCAGCAACCCACAATCCGGGACTAAGAATGAGCAGTTCTTC
TRBJ2-3	TRBV5-1	16	TRBD1	-	CASSTLTGVGTDTQYF	TGCGCCAGCAGCACCCTTACAGGGGTTGGGACAGATACGCAGTATTTT
TRBJ1-3	TRBV4-1	17	-	-	CASSQGVRAASGNTIYF	TGCGCCAGCAGCCAAGGGGTCAGGGCAGCCTCTGGAAACACCATATATTTT
TRBJ1-1	TRBV3-1	13	TRBD1	-	CASSSGQAGGAFF	TGTGCCAGCAGCTCGGGACAGGCGGGTGGAGCTTTCTTT
TRBJ2-2	TRBV7-2	17	TRBD2	-	CASSSLIGTSGSGELFF	TGTGCCAGCAGCTCTCTCATCGGGACTAGCGGGAGCGGGGAGCTGTTTTTT
TRBJ2-1	TRBV5-4	17	TRBD2	few	CASLPGTSGRARNEQFF	TGTGCCAGCTTACCCGGGACTAGCGGGAGGGCGAGGAATGAGCAGTTCTTC
TRBJ1-4	TRBV5-1	13	-	-	CASSPTPSEKLFF	TGCGCCAGCAGCCCCACCCCCAGTGAAAAACTGTTTTTT
TRBJ1-1	TRBV18	15	-	-	CASSPRGFTDTEAFF	TGTGCCAGCTCACCAAGGGGCTTTACAGACACTGAAGCTTTCTTT
TRBJ2-7	TRBV4-2	16	TRBD2	-	CASSHGLAGGSYEQYF	TGTGCCAGCAGCCACGGACTAGCGGGAGGGTCCTACGAGCAGTACTTC
TRBJ2-5	TRBV5-1	16	-	-	CASSFARSQGQETQYF	TGCGCCAGCAGCTTCGCGCGGAGTCAGGGACAAGAGACCCAGTACTTC
TRBJ2-1	TRBV14	16	TRBD2	many	CASSQVGAGSRNEQFF	TGTGCCAGCAGCCAAGTAGGAGCGGGAAGTCGCAATGAGCAGTTCTTC
TRBJ2-7	TRBV7-2	13	TRBD1	few	CASSHRDRVLEYF	TGTGCCAGCAGCCACAGGGACAGGGTATTGGAGTACTTC
TRBJ2-3	TRBV24-1	16	TRBD1	-	CATSAVTGGVTDTQYF	TGTGCCACCAGTGCCGTAACAGGGGGAGTCACAGATACGCAGTATTTT
TRBJ2-7	TRBV19	12	-	-	CASSEGGYEQYF	TGTGCCAGCAGCGAAGGAGGCTACGAGCAGTACTTC
TRBJ1-6	TRBV5-5	15	-	few	CASSLGPGDNSPLHF	TGTGCCAGCAGCTTGGGGCCCGGGGACAATTCACCCCTCCACTTT
TRBJ1-2	TRBV2	13	TRBD1	-	CASSPGQAYGYTF	TGTGCCAGCAGTCCCGGACAGGCCTATGGCTACACCTTC
TRBJ2-3	TRBV7-8	15	TRBD2	once	CASSSFGGRTDTQYF	TGTGCCAGCAGCTCCTTCGGCGGGAGGACAGATACGCAGTATTTT
TRBJ2-5	TRBV30	13	-	-	CAWSAGSQETQYF	TGTGCCTGGAGCGCAGGGTCCCAAGAGACCCAGTACTTC
TRBJ2-6	TRBV15	14	-	once	CATSESSGANVLTF	TGTGCCACCAGCGAGAGCTCTGGGGCCAACGTCCTGACTTTC
TRBJ1-4	TRBV3-1	12	-	-	CASSITNEKLFF	TGTGCCAGCAGCATAACTAATGAAAAACTGTTTTTT
TRBJ2-1	TRBV20-1	16	-	-	CSARQRRADKYNEQFF	TGCAGTGCTAGACAACGGAGGGCAGACAAGTACAATGAGCAGTTCTTC
TRBJ2-5	TRBV10-3	13	-	-	CAISEGRPETQYF	TGTGCCATCAGTGAGGGCCGTCCGGAGACCCAGTACTTC
TRBJ2-1	TRBV9	16	TRBD2	few	CASSVGGAGVYNEQFF	TGTGCCAGCAGCGTAGGTGGAGCGGGGGTTTACAATGAGCAGTTCTTC
TRBJ2-1	TRBV11-2	14	-	once	CASSLGGWVNEQFF	TGTGCCAGCAGCTTAGGGGGCTGGGTAAATGAGCAGTTCTTC
TRBJ2-5	TRBV7-2	14	-	-	CASSRLVPQETQYF	TGTGCCAGCAGCCGATTAGTCCCGCAAGAGACCCAGTACTTC
TRBJ1-1	TRBV7-9	15	-	few	CASSSQGGENTEAFF	TGTGCCAGCAGCTCCCAGGGTGGGGAGAACACTGAAGCTTTCTTT
TRBJ2-7	TRBV5-1	17	-	few	CASSFPPRGERAYEQYF	TGCGCCAGCAGCTTCCCCCCACGGGGAGAGAGAGCCTACGAGCAGTACTTC
TRBJ2-7	TRBV12-3/TRBV12-4	13	TRBD1	-	CACTGTVGNGQYF	TGTGCCTGCACCGGGACAGTAGGGAACGGGCAGTACTTC
TRBJ2-1	TRBV20-1	15	TRBD2	-	CSASGLAGVYNEQFF	TGCAGTGCTAGTGGTCTAGCGGGAGTCTATAATGAGCAGTTCTTC
TRBJ2-3	TRBV5-6	18	TRBD1	few	CASSLGTATRTSTDTQYF	TGTGCCAGCAGCTTAGGGACAGCAACGAGAACTAGCACAGATACGCAGTATTTT